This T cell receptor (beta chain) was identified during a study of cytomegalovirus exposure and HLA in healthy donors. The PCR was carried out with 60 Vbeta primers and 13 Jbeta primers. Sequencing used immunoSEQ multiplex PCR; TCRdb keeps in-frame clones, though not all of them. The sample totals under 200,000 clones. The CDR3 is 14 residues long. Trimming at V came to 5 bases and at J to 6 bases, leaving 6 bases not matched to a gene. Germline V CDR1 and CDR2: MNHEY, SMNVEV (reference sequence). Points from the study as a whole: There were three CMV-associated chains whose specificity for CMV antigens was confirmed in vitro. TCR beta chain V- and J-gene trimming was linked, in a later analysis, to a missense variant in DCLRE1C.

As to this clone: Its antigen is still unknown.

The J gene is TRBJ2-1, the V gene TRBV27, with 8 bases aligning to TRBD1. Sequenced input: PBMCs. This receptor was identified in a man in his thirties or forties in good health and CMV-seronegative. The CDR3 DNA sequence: TGTGCCAGCAGTCAGGGGGCCCGGGGCAATGAGCAGTTCTTC. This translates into CASSQGARGNEQFF.